This is a list of T cell receptor beta chains from one sample in a study of T cells in Graves' hyperthyroidism and ophthalmopathy. TCRdb reprocessed the multiplex PCR reads via MiXCR and lists one record per CDR3 protein. The sample holds roughly 250,000 distinct CDR3 sequences; 20% to 25% are singletons and the top ten take roughly 60%. Source material: blood. These receptors all come from a man aged 30 to 39 with Graves' ophthalmopathy. Both conserved end residues are part of each CDR3. D genes are given only for firm matches. Where a row states a size, it is once, few, many or the class of an expanded clone; other rows omit it.

d_call clone_size j_call v_call cdr3_aa cdr3_nt
- few TRBJ2-5 TRBV9 CASSPRPLGTLETQYF TGTGCCAGCAGCCCCCGCCCCCTCGGGACCTTGGAGACCCAGTACTTC
- once TRBJ2-1 TRBV19 CASRRGSVNEQFF TGTGCCAGTCGCAGGGGAAGTGTCAATGAGCAGTTCTTC
TRBD1 - TRBJ1-5 TRBV3-1 CASSHQGARGQPQHF TGTGCCAGCAGCCACCAGGGGGCGCGGGGTCAGCCCCAGCATTTT
TRBD2 many TRBJ2-7 TRBV28 CASSLWTSGSSYEQYF TGTGCCAGCAGTTTATGGACTAGCGGGAGCTCCTACGAGCAGTACTTC
- many TRBJ1-1 TRBV18 CASSPDTTASEAFF TGTGCCAGCTCACCCGACACAACGGCCTCTGAAGCTTTCTTT
TRBD2 few TRBJ2-1 TRBV20-1 CSVGLTSGWRTYNEQFF TGCAGTGTAGGGTTGACTAGCGGGTGGAGAACGTACAATGAGCAGTTCTTC
TRBD2 many TRBJ2-5 TRBV28 CASRRLAGGETQYF TGTGCCAGCAGGAGACTAGCGGGAGGAGAGACCCAGTACTTC
- once TRBJ2-2 TRBV5-1 CATGTAGELFF TGCGCCACCGGGACCGCCGGGGAGCTGTTTTTT
- - TRBJ2-5 TRBV27 CASTEYQETQYF TGTGCCAGCACCGAGTACCAAGAGACCCAGTACTTC
TRBD1 few TRBJ2-3 TRBV28 CASSARDRVLDTQYF TGTGCCAGCAGTGCCCGGGACAGGGTGTTGGATACGCAGTATTTT
- - TRBJ2-5 TRBV15 CATSFPVGFGGETQYF TGTGCCACCAGCTTCCCGGTGGGCTTCGGCGGAGAGACCCAGTACTTC
- many TRBJ2-2 TRBV12-3/TRBV12-4 CASSFVSNTGELFF TGTGCCAGCAGTTTTGTATCGAACACCGGGGAGCTGTTTTTT
- many TRBJ2-1 TRBV7-8 CASSWGRGSSYNEQFF TGTGCCAGCAGCTGGGGTAGGGGAAGCTCCTACAATGAGCAGTTCTTC
- - TRBJ2-7 TRBV5-5 CASSLGVGLFDEQYF TGTGCCAGCAGCTTGGGGGTCGGTCTGTTTGACGAGCAGTACTTC
- - TRBJ2-5 TRBV14 CASSQVAETQYF TGTGCCAGCAGCCAGGTGGCGGAGACCCAGTACTTC
TRBD1 many TRBJ1-1 TRBV5-1 CASSAQGAKTEAFF TGCGCCAGCAGCGCACAGGGGGCGAAGACTGAAGCTTTCTTT
TRBD2 - TRBJ2-3 TRBV6-1 CASSPVGLAGGTDTQYF TGTGCCAGCAGTCCGGTCGGACTAGCGGGAGGCACAGATACGCAGTATTTT
- - TRBJ1-6 TRBV12-3/TRBV12-4 CASSTGHGFESPLHF TGTGCCAGCAGTACCGGACACGGGTTTGAGTCACCCCTCCACTTT
- - TRBJ2-5 TRBV12-3/TRBV12-4 CASSWSSTPWETQYF TGTGCCAGCAGTTGGTCCTCCACGCCATGGGAGACCCAGTACTTC
- few TRBJ1-2 TRBV20-1 CSARDPLRGQLYGYTF TGCAGTGCTAGAGATCCCCTTCGTGGGCAGCTCTATGGCTACACCTTC